The present entry profiles one T cell receptor beta chain with its context. The antigen remains undetermined. The data originate from a study of CXCR3-negative and CXCR3-positive naive CD8 T cells. Study at large: Roughly 1.5 +/- 0.3 million TRB reads came from each library, giving some 150 million in total. General observations from the study: TRBV-TRBJ usage was similar across naive CXCR3 subsets but distinct in memory cells. CXCR3-expressing naive cells carried TRB CDR3s more hydrophobic than those of CXCR3-negative naive cells. Comparably high diversity was seen in both naive subsets, and much lower diversity in memory CD8+ cells.

TRB cDNA was prepared as libraries by UMI-labeled 5' RACE. After re-calling the 5' RACE reads, TCRdb lists one entry per CDR3 protein, DNA absent. The sample includes tens of thousands of distinct CDR3 sequences. This CDR3 has 14 amino acids. Per germline, CDR1 SNHLY and CDR2 FYNNEI. This TCR derives from a human donor in good health. Some clones in this sample may be carry-over from other donors' samples. What was sequenced was naive CXCR3- CD8+ T cells from blood. Subset given: CD45RO-CCR7+CD27+CD95- naive CD8+ T cells lacking CXCR3 (TNR3-). The chain couples TRBV2 to TRBJ2-5; TCRdb's assignment of TRBD1 cannot be checked, as there is no DNA. The CDR3 protein is CASSEKDPWETQYF.